This T cell receptor (beta chain) was captured by sequencing in a study of T cells in Graves' hyperthyroidism and ophthalmopathy. Clinicians diagnosed patients from clinical symptoms, serum thyroxine and TRAb, thyroid ultrasound and orbital computed tomography. Fresh peripheral blood, 9.5 to 10 ml of it, supplied the PBMCs. The source material, RNA transcripts, was used to amplify TCR beta CDR3 regions. Primed by the HTBI set, a first-round RT-PCR was run on the TCR CDR3. TCRdb called the multiplex PCR reads again in MiXCR, with one record for every CDR3 protein. The sample lists over 350,000 distinct CDR3 sequences, 15% to 20% seen once, with about 38% in the top ten. Overall study findings and caveats: Model-based prediction identified ophthalmopathy a median approximately 6.2 months prior to its onset.

This clonotype was observed at least ten times. Its antigen is unknown. The source of this sequence is a man younger than 35 with Graves' ophthalmopathy. Material for sequencing was blood.

CDR3 protein: CASSPGQGFYEQYF. CDR3 nucleotides: TGTGCCAGCAGCCCCGGACAGGGCTTCTACGAGCAGTACTTC. The gene calls are TRBV3-1 and TRBJ2-7; TRBD1 matches 8 bases. CDR3 size: 14 residues. Germline assignment: CDR1 LGHDT and CDR2 YNNKEL (reference sequence). J lost 3 bases, V lost 4 bases, and 5 bases had no gene match.